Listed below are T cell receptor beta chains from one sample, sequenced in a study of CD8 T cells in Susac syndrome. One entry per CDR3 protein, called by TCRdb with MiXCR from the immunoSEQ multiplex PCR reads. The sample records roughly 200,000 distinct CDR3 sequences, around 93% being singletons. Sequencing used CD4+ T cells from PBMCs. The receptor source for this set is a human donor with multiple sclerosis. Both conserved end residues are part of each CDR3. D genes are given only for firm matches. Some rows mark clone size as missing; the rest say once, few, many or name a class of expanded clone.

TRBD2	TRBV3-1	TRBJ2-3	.	TGTGCCAGCAGCCAGTCTAGCGGGGGGGGAATAGATACGCAGTATTTT	CASSQSSGGGIDTQYF
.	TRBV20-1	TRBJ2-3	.	TGCAGTGCTAGAGATTGGGGGAAAAGCACAGATACGCAGTATTTT	CSARDWGKSTDTQYF
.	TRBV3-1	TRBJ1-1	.	TGTGCCAGCAGCGTCACAGGGAACACTGAAGCTTTCTTT	CASSVTGNTEAFF
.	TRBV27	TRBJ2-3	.	TGTGCCAGCAGTTCCGAAGGGCCAGATACGCAGTATTTT	CASSSEGPDTQYF
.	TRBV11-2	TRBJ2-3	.	TGTGCCAGCAGCTTCCACGACACCACAGATACGCAGTATTTT	CASSFHDTTDTQYF
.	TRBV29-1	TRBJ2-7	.	TGCAGCGTTGAAGAAGTTGGCAGGGTCAGCGGCGAGCAGTACTTC	CSVEEVGRVSGEQYF
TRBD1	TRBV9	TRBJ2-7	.	TGTGCCAGCAGCGTAGATGGGACAGGGATTGACTACGAGCAGTACTTC	CASSVDGTGIDYEQYF
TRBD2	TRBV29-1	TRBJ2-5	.	TGCAGCGTTGGGCCTAGCGGGGGCTGGGGAGAGACCCAGTACTTC	CSVGPSGGWGETQYF
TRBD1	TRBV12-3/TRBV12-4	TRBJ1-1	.	TGTGCCAGCAGGGGACAGTATACTGAAGCTTTCTTT	CASRGQYTEAFF
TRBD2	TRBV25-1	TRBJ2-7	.	TGTGCCAGCAGTGATACTAGCGGGGGGTTCTACGAGCAGTACTTC	CASSDTSGGFYEQYF
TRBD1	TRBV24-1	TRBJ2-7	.	TGTGCCACCAGTGATCCCGGGACAGGGGGCTACGAGCAGTACTTC	CATSDPGTGGYEQYF
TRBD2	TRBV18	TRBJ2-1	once	TGTGCCAGCTCACCTAAGGGCGGGGGGAACAATGAGCAGTTCTTC	CASSPKGGGNNEQFF
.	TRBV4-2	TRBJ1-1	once	TGTGCCAGCAGCCAACCCGACAGCCCGAACACTGAAGCTTTCTTT	CASSQPDSPNTEAFF
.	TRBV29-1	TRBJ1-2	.	TGCAGCGTTGCCTTTATAGTGGGAAATGGCTACACCTTC	CSVAFIVGNGYTF
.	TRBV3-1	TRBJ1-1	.	TGTGCCAGCAGCCAAGATCCCCAGTTTGAAGCTTTCTTT	CASSQDPQFEAFF
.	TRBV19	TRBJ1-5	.	TGTGCCAGTAGTACCCGGGACGGGAATCAGCCCCAGCATTTT	CASSTRDGNQPQHF
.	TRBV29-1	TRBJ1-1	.	TGCAGCTTGGGGCGGGGGGAAAATACTGAAGCTTTCTTT	CSLGRGENTEAFF
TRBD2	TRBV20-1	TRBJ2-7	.	TGCAGTGCTGGTTGGACTAGCGGGGTGTACGAGCAGTACTTC	CSAGWTSGVYEQYF